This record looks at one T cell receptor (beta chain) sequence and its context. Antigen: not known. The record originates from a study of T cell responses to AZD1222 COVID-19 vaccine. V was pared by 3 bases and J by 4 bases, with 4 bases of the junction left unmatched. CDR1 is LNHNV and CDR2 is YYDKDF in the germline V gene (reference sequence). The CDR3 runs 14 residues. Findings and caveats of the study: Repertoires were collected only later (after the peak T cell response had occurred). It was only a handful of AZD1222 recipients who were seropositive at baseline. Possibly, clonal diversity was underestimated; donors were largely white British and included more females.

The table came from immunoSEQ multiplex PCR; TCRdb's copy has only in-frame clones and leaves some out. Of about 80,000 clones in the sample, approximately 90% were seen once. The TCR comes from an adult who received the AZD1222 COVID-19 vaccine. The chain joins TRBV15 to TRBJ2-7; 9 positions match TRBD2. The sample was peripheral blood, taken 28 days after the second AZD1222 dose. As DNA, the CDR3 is TGTGCCACCAGCAGTAGCGGGAGTTTTTACGAGCAGTACTTC. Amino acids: CATSSSGSFYEQYF.